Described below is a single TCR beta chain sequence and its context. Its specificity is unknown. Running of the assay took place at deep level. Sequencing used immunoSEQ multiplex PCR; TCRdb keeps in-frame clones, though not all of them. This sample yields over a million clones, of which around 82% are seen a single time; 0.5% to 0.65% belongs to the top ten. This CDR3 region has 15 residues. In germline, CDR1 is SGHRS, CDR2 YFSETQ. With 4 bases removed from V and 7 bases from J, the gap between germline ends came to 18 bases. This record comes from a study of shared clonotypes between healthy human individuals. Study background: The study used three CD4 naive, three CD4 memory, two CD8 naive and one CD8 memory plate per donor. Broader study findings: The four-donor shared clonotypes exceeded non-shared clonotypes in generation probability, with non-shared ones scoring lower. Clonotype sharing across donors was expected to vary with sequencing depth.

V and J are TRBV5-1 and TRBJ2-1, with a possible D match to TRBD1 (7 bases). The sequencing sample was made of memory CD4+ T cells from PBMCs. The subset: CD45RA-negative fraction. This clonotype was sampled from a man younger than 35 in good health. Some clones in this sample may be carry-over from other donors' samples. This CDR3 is CASSPTGEAPNEQFF. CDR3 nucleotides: TGCGCCAGCAGCCCTACAGGGGAGGCCCCGAATGAGCAGTTCTTC.